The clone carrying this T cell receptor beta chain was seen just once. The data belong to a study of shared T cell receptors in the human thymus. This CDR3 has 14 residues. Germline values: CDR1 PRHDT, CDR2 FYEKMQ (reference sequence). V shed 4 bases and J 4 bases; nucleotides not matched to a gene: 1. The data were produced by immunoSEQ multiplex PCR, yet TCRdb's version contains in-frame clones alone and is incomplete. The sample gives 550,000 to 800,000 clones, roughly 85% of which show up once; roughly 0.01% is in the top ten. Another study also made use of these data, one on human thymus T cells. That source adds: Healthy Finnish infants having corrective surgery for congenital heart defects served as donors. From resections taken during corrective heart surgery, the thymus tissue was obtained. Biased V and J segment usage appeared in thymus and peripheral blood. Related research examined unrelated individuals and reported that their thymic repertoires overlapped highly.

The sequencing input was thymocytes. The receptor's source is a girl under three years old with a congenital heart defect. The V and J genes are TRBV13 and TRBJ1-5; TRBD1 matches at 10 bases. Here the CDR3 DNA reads TGTGCCAGCAGCTCGGGACAGGGGAATCAGCCCCAGCATTTT. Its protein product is CASSSGQGNQPQHF. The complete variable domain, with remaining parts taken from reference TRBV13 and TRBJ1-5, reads AAGVIQSPRHLIKEKRETATLKCYPIPRHDTVYWYQQGPGQDPQFLISFYEKMQSDKGSIPDRFSAQQFSDYHSELNMSSLELGDSALYFCASSSGQGNQPQHFGDGTRLSIL.